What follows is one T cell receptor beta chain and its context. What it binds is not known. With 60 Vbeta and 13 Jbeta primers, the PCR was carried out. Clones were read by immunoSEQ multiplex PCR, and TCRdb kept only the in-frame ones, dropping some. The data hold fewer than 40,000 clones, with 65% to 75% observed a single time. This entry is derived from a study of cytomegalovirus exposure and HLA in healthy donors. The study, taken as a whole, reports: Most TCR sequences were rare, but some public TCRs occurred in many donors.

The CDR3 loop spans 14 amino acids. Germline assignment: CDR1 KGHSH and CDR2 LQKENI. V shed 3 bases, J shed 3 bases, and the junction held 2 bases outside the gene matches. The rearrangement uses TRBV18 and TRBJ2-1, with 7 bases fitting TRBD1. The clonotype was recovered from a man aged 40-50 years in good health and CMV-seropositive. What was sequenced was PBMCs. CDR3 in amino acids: CASSPRTGYNEQFF. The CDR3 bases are TGTGCCAGCTCACCGAGGACAGGCTACAATGAGCAGTTCTTC.